One sample yielded the 27 T cell receptor beta chains listed below, sequenced in a study of shared clonotypes between healthy human individuals. Libraries were prepared by immunoSEQ multiplex PCR; TCRdb keeps only in-frame clonotypes and omits some of them. Found here are about 1 million clones, around four fifths of them singletons; the top ten hold approximately 1.5%. Sequencing was done on a sample of memory CD4+ T cells sorted from blood. Regarding subset: CD45RA-negative fraction. These receptors came from a man aged 18 to 30 in good health.

This sequence joins TRBV5-8 and TRBJ1-5; no clear D gene. Germline assignment: CDR1 SGHTS and CDR2 YDEGEE. The V and J ends lost 1 base and 2 bases respectively, with 7 bases between them. The CDR3 loop spans 14 amino acids. Written as DNA, the CDR3 is TGTGCCAGCAGCTTGCGAGGGCGCAATCAGCCCCAGCATTTT. Amino acids: CASSLRGRNQPQHF.

The sample holds one count of this clone. This CDR3 is CASSLASSGYEQYF. The CDR3, as DNA: TGTGCCAGCAGCTTAGCTTCTAGCGGGTACGAGCAGTACTTC. The chain recombines TRBV11-3 with TRBJ2-7; TRBD2 aligns across 8 bases. Germline CDR1 SGHNT, CDR2 YENEEA. The length of the CDR3 is 14 residues. V lost 1 base, J lost 4 bases, and 3 bases stayed unmatched.

This chain joins TRBV5-6 and TRBJ2-7; weak D call: TRBD2 (5 bases). The length of the CDR3 is 11 residues. The V and J ends lost 7 bases and 5 bases respectively, with 10 bases between them. CDR1 is SGHDT and CDR2 is YYEEEE in the germline V gene. The CDR3, as DNA: TGTGCCAGCGTGGACGGGGACGAGCAGTACTTC. It yields the protein CASVDGDEQYF.

The chain links TRBV27 to TRBJ1-1; TRBD1 matches 7 bases. The germline gives CDR1 MNHEY, CDR2 SMNVEV (reference sequence). This CDR3 is 15 amino acids long. The V gene end was trimmed by 5 bases and the J gene end by 6 bases; junction bases not matched to a gene: 12. The CDR3 DNA sequence: TGTGCCAGCAGTCGCAGGGACAGCCGGGGGGCTGAAGCTTTCTTT. This translates into CASSRRDSRGAEAFF.

J is TRBJ2-3 and V is TRBV28; 7 positions agree with TRBD1. The CDR3 consists of 17 residues. Trimming took 4 bases from V and 1 from J; bases not matched to a gene: 11. Germline V gene sequence: CDR1 MDHEN, CDR2 SYDVKM. The CDR3 here is CASSSPRTGTGTDTQYF. The CDR3 DNA follows: TGTGCCAGCAGTTCACCCCGAACCGGGACAGGCACAGATACGCAGTATTTT.

This chain connects TRBV19 to TRBJ1-2; D perhaps matches TRBD1 (6 bases). V dropped 5 bases and J dropped 4 bases, with 20 bases sitting between them. Germline-derived CDR1 and CDR2 are LNHDA and SQIVND (reference sequence). This CDR3 has 16 residues. CDR3 DNA sequence: TGTGCCAGTAGTCCCCAAGACAGGCCGCTTCCCTATGGCTACACCTTC. It encodes CASSPQDRPLPYGYTF. The entire variable domain, with the rest obtained from reference TRBV19 and TRBJ1-2, is as follows: DGGITQSPKYLFRKEGQNVTLSCEQNLNHDAMYWYRQDPGQGLRLIYYSQIVNDFQKGDIAEGYSVSREKKESFPLTVTSAQKNPTAFYLCASSPQDRPLPYGYTFGSGTRLTVV.

With regard to this clone: This same CDR3 is encoded by further DNA sequences in the sample. V and J are TRBV19 and TRBJ2-3, with 8 bases fitting TRBD2. The junction had 0 bases not matched to a gene; V was cut back by 3 bases and J by 1 base. CDR3 length equals 14 residues. The germline CDR1 and CDR2 sequences are LNHDA and SQIVND (reference sequence). The CDR3 sequence is CASSMGLGTDTQYF. In DNA, the CDR3 is TGTGCCAGTAGTATGGGACTAGGCACAGATACGCAGTATTTT.

The chain carries TRBV6-5 and TRBJ1-2, with a weak D call TRBD1 (6 bases). V lost 7 bases and J lost 4, with 19 bases in between. The germline V gene encodes CDR1 MNHEY and CDR2 SVGAGI. CDR3 length equals 15 residues. CDR3 coding DNA: TGTGCCAGCACCCCAACCCAGGGGATGGGCTATGGCTACACCTTC. Protein: CASTPTQGMGYGYTF.

This rearrangement joins TRBV2 to TRBJ2-1; TRBD2 agrees at 9 bases. In germline, CDR1 is SNHLY, CDR2 FYNNEI. Unmatched junction bases numbered 13, after V lost 4 bases and J lost 9 bases. The length of the CDR3 is 16 residues. Here the CDR3 reads CASSVGSGSSSGEQFF. The CDR3 DNA is TGTGCCAGCAGTGTGGGTAGCGGGAGCTCGTCGGGTGAGCAGTTCTTC.

This sequence joins TRBV5-1 and TRBJ2-1; 7 bases are a match to TRBD2. Germline CDR1 reads SGHRS; CDR2 reads YFSETQ. This CDR3 is 14 amino acids long. V dropped 4 bases and J dropped 5; count of bases not matched to a gene: 6. The CDR3 sequence: CASSNSGGDNEQFF. The CDR3, as DNA: TGCGCCAGCAGCAACTCTGGGGGGGACAATGAGCAGTTCTTC.

The chain recombines TRBV6-5 with TRBJ1-5, with D unclear. Germline V CDR1 and CDR2: MNHEY, SVGAGI. V lost 4 bases and J 2 bases, leaving 6 bases between the germline ends. This CDR3 has 13 residues. The CDR3 DNA reads as TGTGCCAGCAGTTCGTATGGCAATCAGCCCCAGCATTTT. This encodes CASSSYGNQPQHF.

In its sample, this clone was seen many times. V is TRBV5-1 and J is TRBJ1-6, with 8 bases lining up with TRBD1. The V and J ends lost 4 bases and 8 bases, in that order; junction bases with no gene match: 8. Germline CDR1 and CDR2: SGHRS and YFSETQ. This CDR3 spans 15 amino acids. The CDR3 reads CASSTGQGGHSPLHF. CDR3 nucleotide sequence: TGCGCCAGCAGCACCGGACAGGGAGGGCATTCACCCCTCCACTTT.

This chain uses TRBV9 with TRBJ1-1; D is undetermined. V was cut by 3 bases and J by 1 base, with 10 bases left in between. From germline, CDR1 is SGDLS and CDR2 YYNGEE. The length of the CDR3 is 14 residues. CDR3 region: CASSETQGNTEAFF. The CDR3 region has the DNA TGTGCCAGCAGCGAGACCCAAGGGAACACTGAAGCTTTCTTT. The full variable domain, its missing parts supplied by reference TRBV9 and TRBJ1-1, is DSGVTQTPKHLITATGQRVTLRCSPRSGDLSVYWYQQSLDQGLQFLIQYYNGEERAKGNILERFSAQQFPDLHSELNLSSLELGDSALYFCASSETQGNTEAFFGQGTRLTVV.

The chain recombines TRBV7-2 with TRBJ2-7; the D is unclear. The CDR3 loop spans 14 amino acids. With 6 bases removed from V and 0 bases from J, the gap between germline ends came to 12 bases. Germline V gene data show CDR1 as SGHTA and CDR2 as FQGNSA. The DNA of the CDR3 is TGTGCCAGCAGGCCTCTGGACCGCTCCTACGAGCAGTACTTC. This encodes CASRPLDRSYEQYF.

In this sample, this clone turned up a few times. The gene calls are TRBV7-9 and TRBJ2-7, with 10 bases aligning to TRBD1. The CDR3 is 13 residues long. V lost 8 bases and J lost 6; bases outside the gene matches: 7. Germline CDR1 is SEHNR and CDR2 is FQNEAQ (reference sequence). The CDR3 DNA reads TGTGCCAGCGCGGGACAGGGGTTCGGCGAGCAGTACTTC. It translates to CASAGQGFGEQYF. The full variable domain, completed using reference TRBV7-9 and TRBJ2-7, is DTGVSQNPRHKITKRGQNVTFRCDPISEHNRLYWYRQTLGQGPEFLTYFQNEAQLEKSRLLSDRFSAERPKGSFSTLEIQRTEQGDSAMYLCASAGQGFGEQYFGPGTRLTVT.

In its sample, this clone was seen once. The rearrangement links TRBV10-3 to TRBJ2-5; 11 nucleotides agree with TRBD1. The DNA end is more similar to TRBJ2-7, so the J call may be wrong. The CDR3 runs to 14 residues. Germline CDR1 and CDR2: ENHRY and SYGVKD. The CDR3 protein is CATRDRGAVYEQYF. For the CDR3, the DNA is TGTGCCACTCGGGACAGGGGGGCTGTCTACGAGCAGTACTTC.

This clone came up a few times. The genes are TRBV6-5 and TRBJ1-2, with D tentatively TRBD1 (6 bases). This CDR3 is built from 15 residues. Germline CDR1 reads MNHEY; CDR2 reads SVGAGI. The V end was cut by 5 bases, the J end by 4 bases, with 17 bases between. Here the CDR3 reads CASSRGRQSTYGYTF. In DNA form, the CDR3 reads TGTGCCAGCAGTCGGGGGCGCCAGTCTACCTATGGCTACACCTTC.

This rearrangement joins TRBV9 to TRBJ1-6; D uncertain. Trimming removed 4 bases from V and 5 bases from J, with 16 bases in between. This CDR3 comprises 16 residues. Germline values: CDR1 SGDLS, CDR2 YYNGEE. This chain's CDR3 is CASSLSNHNDNSPLHF. CDR3 in DNA: TGTGCCAGCAGCCTCAGCAATCATAATGATAATTCACCCCTCCACTTT.

In its sample, this clone was seen once. J is TRBJ1-4 and V is TRBV27, with a tentative D call TRBD1 (5 bases). Germline assignment: CDR1 MNHEY and CDR2 SMNVEV (reference sequence). The CDR3 is 14 residues long. Trimming took 1 base from V and 4 from J, leaving 7 bases between them. CDR3 amino acids: CASSLWGNNEKLFF. The CDR3 bases are TGTGCCAGCAGTTTATGGGGGAATAATGAAAAACTGTTTTTT.

This clone was recorded only once. The V and J genes are TRBV29-1 and TRBJ2-1, with D maybe TRBD1 (5 bases). This CDR3 spans 13 amino acids. CDR1 is SQVTM, CDR2 ANQGSEA, per germline. The V gene lost 7 bases and the J gene lost 6 bases, with 16 bases spanning the gap. CDR3 bases: TGCAGCGGGGGCCCCAGGCCCTTCAATGAGCAGTTCTTC. Its translation is CSGGPRPFNEQFF.

The chain couples TRBV6-6 to TRBJ1-6; D call uncertain. The CDR3 runs to 13 residues. Looked up from germline, CDR1 is MNHNY and CDR2 is SVGAGI (reference sequence). V lost 6 bases, J lost 15 bases, and 18 bases lay in between. The CDR3 nucleotides are TGTGCCAGCAGCCTAAACGGGGAGGATCGCCTCCACTTT. Amino acid sequence: CASSLNGEDRLHF.

This chain connects TRBV5-4 to TRBJ2-1, with a possible D match to TRBD1 (5 bases). CDR1 and CDR2 from the germline V gene are SGHNT and YYREEE (reference sequence). V was shortened by 4 bases and J by 1 base, with 12 bases between the two germline ends. The CDR3 loop spans 15 amino acids. In DNA form, the CDR3 reads TGTGCCAGCAGCAGATCGACAGAATCCTACAATGAGCAGTTCTTC. This codes for CASSRSTESYNEQFF.

This clone was seen many times. The V gene is TRBV14, the J gene TRBJ1-2; D is unresolved. CDR3 length equals 13 residues. CDR1 and CDR2 (germline): SGHDN, FVKESK. V lost 3 bases to trimming and J lost 4 bases, with 9 bases between them. The CDR3 DNA is TGTGCCAGCAGCCAGGCAGCCGGCTATGGCTACACCTTC. Amino acid sequence: CASSQAAGYGYTF. Together with reference TRBV14 and TRBJ1-2, the CDR3 gives the full variable domain: EAGVTQFPSHSVIEKGQTVTLRCDPISGHDNLYWYRRVMGKEIKFLLHFVKESKQDESGMPNNRFLAERTGGTYSTLKVQPAELEDSGVYFCASSQAAGYGYTFGSGTRLTVV.

This clone has only a few counts. CDR3 nucleotides: TGTGCCAGCAGCTTGGCCAGGACAGGGGGCGCCGGTCCAGATACGCAGTATTTT. Protein product: CASSLARTGGAGPDTQYF. The chain employs TRBV5-8 and TRBJ2-3; TRBD1 aligns across 11 bases. Germline V gene lookup returns CDR1 SGHTS and CDR2 YDEGEE. CDR3 length: 18 residues. Losses at the gene ends were 0 bases for V and 4 bases for J; bases not matched to a gene: 10.

J is TRBJ2-7 and V is TRBV29-1; unclear D gene. Germline loops: CDR1 SQVTM, CDR2 ANQGSEA. CDR3 length equals 14 residues. The CDR3 DNA follows: TGCAGTCTGACGCTCCAGCTCTCTCTCGGCGAGCAGTACTTC. Its translation: CSLTLQLSLGEQYF.

This sequence joins TRBV7-9 and TRBJ2-4; possibly TRBD1 for D (5 bases). The CDR3 extends over 13 amino acids. The germline CDR1 and CDR2 sequences are SEHNR and FQNEAQ (reference sequence). Trimming took 2 bases from V and 9 from J, leaving 11 bases between them. CDR3 sequence (DNA): TGTGCCAGCAGCTTAACACAGGAAAGCATTCAGTACTTC. Translating gives CASSLTQESIQYF.

The rearrangement uses TRBV19 and TRBJ2-6; either TRBD1 or TRBD2 may supply D (6 bases each). V lost 5 bases to trimming and J lost 1 base, with 9 bases between them. CDR3 size: 15 residues. CDR1 is LNHDA and CDR2 is SQIVND in the germline V gene (reference sequence). In DNA form, the CDR3 reads TGTGCCAGTAGTCTAGGGGGGTCTGGGGCCAACGTCCTGACTTTC. It encodes CASSLGGSGANVLTF.